The sequence of this T cell receptor (beta chain) was determined in a study of vaccination and CD4 T cells after COVID-19. This clonotype is classed as medium-sized. The antigen is unknown. The length of the CDR3 is 11 residues. Germline CDR1 reads MNHNS; CDR2 reads SASEGT. Trimming removed 1 base at V and 5 bases at J, with 0 bases between. Sequencing of cultured CD4+ T cell DNA used the Oncomine TCR Beta short-read assay. MiXCR, run by TCRdb on the PCR reads, gives a single entry per CDR3 protein. The sample has 20,000 to 25,000 distinct CDR3 sequences, roughly 36% seen once. Time point given: late sampling 161 to 241 days after vaccination in a few convalescent patients. Treatment reported: approximately nine-day PBMC culture with coronavirus spike peptide pools or control peptides (ViraFEST assay).

This chain links TRBV6-1 with TRBJ1-5; D is unclear. The sequencing here drew on CD4+ T cells from blood, cultured in vitro, taken about 7 months after SARS-CoV-2 vaccination. This receptor was obtained from a human donor who had recovered from COVID-19. CDR3 DNA sequence: TGTGCCAGCAGTGAAGATCAGCCCCAGCATTTT. It yields the protein CASSEDQPQHF.